This T cell receptor (beta chain) was obtained from a study of T cells in narcolepsy. TCRdb's table, derived via immunoSEQ multiplex PCR, lists solely in-frame clones and lacks some. This table holds tens of thousands of clones, about 87% found once. Sequencing was carried out using CD45RA- memory CD4+ T cells from PBMCs. The sequence derives from a human donor with narcolepsy.

Here the CDR3 reads CASKETGWNTEAFF. CDR3 DNA: TGTGCCAGCAAAGAGACAGGGTGGAACACTGAAGCTTTCTTT. The genes are TRBV6-6 and TRBJ1-1; 7 nucleotides line up with TRBD1. The CDR3 contains 14 residues. The germline gives CDR1 MNHNY, CDR2 SVGAGI (reference sequence). V lost 7 bases to trimming and J lost 1 base; unmatched junction nucleotides: 6.